This T cell receptor beta chain was captured by sequencing in a study of T cell clonotyping in hematopoietic cell transplantation. Blood collection times were about day -28 and days 30, 100, 180 posttransplant. Study-level results: Pathologically expanded recipient clonotypes increased progressively from day 30 to day 180 as diversity fell. No sorting was done, leaving CD4 and CD8 contributions mixed.

V lost 4 bases to trimming and J lost 2 bases, with 10 bases between them. The germline CDR1 and CDR2 sequences are SGHRS and YFSETQ. The CDR3 is 13 amino acids. Repertoires were generated with immunoSEQ multiplex PCR, while TCRdb's copy carries only in-frame clones and drops some. Among roughly 10,000 clones listed, about 75% were seen once. A remark on this clone: Its antigen is undetermined.

The sequencing used PBMCs, collected 30 days after allogeneic stem cell transplant. This sequence was found in a female patient in her thirties or forties who had an allogeneic stem cell transplant from a related donor, so T cells may come from the graft donor. Some clones in this sample may be carry-over from other donors' samples. The gene calls are TRBV5-1 and TRBJ2-7; a weak D match, TRBD1 (6 bases). As DNA, the CDR3 is TGCGCCAGCAGCGGGGACAATACCTACGAGCAGTACTTC. Its translation is CASSGDNTYEQYF. Filled out from reference TRBV5-1 and TRBJ2-7, the complete variable domain reads KAGVTQTPRYLIKTRGQQVTLSCSPISGHRSVSWYQQTPGQGLQFLFEYFSETQRNKGNFPGRFSGRQFSNSRSEMNVSTLELGDSALYLCASSGDNTYEQYFGPGTRLTVT.